This passage covers 7 T cell receptor beta chains from one sample sequenced in a study of a mutant IDH1 vaccine in newly diagnosed glioma. The time point denotes: baseline, week 1 (first vaccination visit). Treatment defined: pre-vaccination baseline after standard-of-care therapy. Only in-frame clones appear in the TCRdb table, and some are missing; sequencing was by immunoSEQ multiplex PCR. Of nearly 70,000 clones in the sample, 75% to 85% were seen once. Here the sequenced sample was PBMCs, taken from a glioma patient treated with radiotherapy, temozolomide or both. Receptor source: a man aged 50 to 59 with glioma.

The rearrangement joins TRBV18 to TRBJ2-7; D is perhaps TRBD1 (6 bases). CDR1 KGHSH and CDR2 LQKENI come from the germline V gene. Between the trimmed V and J ends, which lost 2 bases and 5 bases, there was a span of 13 bases. CDR3 length: 14 amino acids. The CDR3 protein is CASSPRQAPHEQYF. The CDR3 nucleotides read TGTGCCAGCTCACCAAGACAGGCACCCCACGAGCAGTACTTC.

This chain links TRBV5-4 with TRBJ1-2, with D unresolved. V lost 0 bases, J lost 4 bases, and 7 bases lay in between. Per the germline V gene, CDR1 is SGHNT and CDR2 is YYREEE (reference sequence). The CDR3 extends over 13 amino acids. CDR3 sequence: CASSLDRAYGYTF. The CDR3 region has the DNA TGTGCCAGCAGCTTGGACAGAGCCTATGGCTACACCTTC.

V usage is TRBV6-1 and J usage is TRBJ1-6; no clear D. The germline V gene encodes CDR1 MNHNS and CDR2 SASEGT. Trimming shortened V by 3 bases and J by 7 bases, and 7 bases separated the two germline ends. The CDR3 has 13 residues. Written as DNA, the CDR3 is TGTGCCAGCAGTGAGATGGTCAATTCACCCCTCCACTTT. Its protein is CASSEMVNSPLHF.

The chain links TRBV30 to TRBJ2-1; D remains unclear. Germline CDR1 GTSNPN, CDR2 SVGIG (reference sequence). V lost 0 bases, J lost 8 bases, and 5 bases lay in between. The CDR3 runs to 11 residues. CDR3 sequence reads: CAWSVRYEQFF. CDR3 nucleotide sequence: TGTGCCTGGAGTGTACGGTATGAGCAGTTCTTC.

The genes are TRBV27 and TRBJ2-7; unclear D gene. Trimming cost V 4 bases and J 5 bases, with 9 bases left between them. The CDR3 length is 12 residues. CDR1 and CDR2 (germline): MNHEY, SMNVEV (reference sequence). The CDR3 nucleotides are TGTGCCAGCAGTTCCTTTAGTGACGAGCAGTACTTC. Translating it yields CASSSFSDEQYF.

This chain links TRBV4-2 with TRBJ2-2, with a tentative D call TRBD2 (5 bases). This CDR3 spans 16 amino acids. Deletions cut 3 bases from V and 8 bases from J, with 19 bases between. From germline, CDR1 is LGHNA and CDR2 YNFKEQ. CDR3 sequence (DNA): TGTGCCAGCAGCCAGGCAGCACAAGCGGCCAGAGGGGAGCTGTTTTTT. The encoded protein is CASSQAAQAARGELFF.

The CDR3 sequence is CASSVAPGATNEKLFF. CDR3 sequence (DNA): TGTGCCAGCAGCGTCGCCCCGGGAGCAACTAATGAAAAACTGTTTTTT. The chain joins TRBV9 to TRBJ1-4; D gene ambiguous. The CDR3 has 16 residues. V was clipped by 2 bases and J by 0 bases, with 11 bases between them. Germline CDR1 reads SGDLS; CDR2 reads YYNGEE.